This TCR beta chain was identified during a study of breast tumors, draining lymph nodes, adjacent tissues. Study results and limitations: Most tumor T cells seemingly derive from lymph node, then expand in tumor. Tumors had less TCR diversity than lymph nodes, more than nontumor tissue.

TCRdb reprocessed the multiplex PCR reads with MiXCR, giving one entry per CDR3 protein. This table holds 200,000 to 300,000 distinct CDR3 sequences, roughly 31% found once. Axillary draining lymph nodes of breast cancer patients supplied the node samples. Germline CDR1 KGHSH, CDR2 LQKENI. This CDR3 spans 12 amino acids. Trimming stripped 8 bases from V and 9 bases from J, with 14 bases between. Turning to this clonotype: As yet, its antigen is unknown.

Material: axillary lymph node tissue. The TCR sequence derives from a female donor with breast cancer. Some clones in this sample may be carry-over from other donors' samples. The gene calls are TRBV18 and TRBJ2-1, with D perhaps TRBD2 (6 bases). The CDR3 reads CASTLGGIEQFF. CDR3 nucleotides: TGTGCCAGCACCCTTGGGGGGATTGAGCAGTTCTTC.